This T cell receptor beta chain was identified in a study of blood T cell repertoires in COVID-19 (TCRdb year 2020). The study in broad terms: Samples from collaborators originated in the United States, Italy and Spain and spanned both the acute and convalescent phases of COVID-19. The prospective study material was composed of cDNA or gDNA derived from T cells, B-cell-depleted T cells, or PBMCs. Where available, HLA class I and class II types were obtained from metadata supplied by the sample provider rather than from assay-based typing. The sample metadata nearly always contained a de-identified subject ID, COVID-19 status, age in years and sex. The repertoires were made available in a free public database intended to serve as a resource for research on the immune response to SARS-CoV-2. Deeply sampled blood TCRbeta repertoires from subjects exposed to, actively infected with, or recovered from COVID-19 were included in the dataset. The samples were drawn from two sources: the first 160 participants of the ongoing ImmuneRACE study, and approximately 1,300 subjects contributed by 6 global collaborators.

One collaborating source in Seattle enrolled patients while the patients were actively infected and followed the patients over time throughout the course of disease. Collaborating institutions collected whole blood in K2EDTA tubes following their own protocols. For TCRbeta analysis, collaborators shipped samples as frozen whole blood, isolated PBMCs, or DNA extracted from either of those sample types. The germline V gene specifies LGHNT as CDR1 and FRNRAP as CDR2. Taken from cysteine to phenylalanine, the CDR3 has 15 residues. The sequence is cut down to CDR3 DNA, 45 bases in frame from base 1. V is cut back by 7 bases and J by 5 bases, with 9 bases in the junction unmatched. On this clone: Its antigen is currently not known. Per-base qualities were not stored, and no clone one base away is much larger.

TCRbeta CDR3 regions were amplified from genomic DNA using the immunoSEQ Assay, a bias-controlled multiplex PCR. On the authors' methods: Within the assay, amplification of reference gene primers was used to estimate how many nucleated cells each sample contained. To quantify the absolute abundance of each unique TCRbeta CDR3 rearrangement, sequence reads were collapsed and filtered. Productive Simpson clonality was computed per sample as the square root of Simpson's diversity index over productive rearrangements. Drawn from immuneACCESS, this table holds only the in-frame rearrangements with V and J called that TCRdb kept. Clones are partly lost; checked studies trace under half to an unresolved V gene and leave the rest unexplained. V, J and clone size are taken as reported in that table, and D and trimming were inferred from the DNA itself. A total of about 250,000 clones appear in this sample, more than 75% of them only once. The top ten hold about 6% of the sample.

What the work shows at the level of the full study, not this receptor alone: The amount of clinical and demographic metadata varied by source and participant and was provided uncurated.

The specimen sequenced was peripheral blood. The chain links TRBV12-5 with TRBJ2-5, with 11 central nucleotides matching TRBD1. The TCR was taken from an elderly woman with COVID-19, enrolled during active disease. The bases are TGTGCTAGTGCCACGGACAGGGGGCTTGTCGAGACCCAGTACTTC. Translated, it gives CASATDRGLVETQYF.